This entry features one TCR beta chain sequence. The CDR3 spans 17 residues. The V end lost 2 bases, the J end lost 2 bases, and 16 bases lay between the germline ends. Germline-derived CDR1 and CDR2 are MNHEY and SVGAGI. The sample comes from a study of CD8 T cells in Susac syndrome. Study at large: When blood was drawn, patients with Susac syndrome were on intravenous immunoglobulin alone, on corticosteroids, or therapy-naive.

RNA totalling about 0.5 to 1 ug underwent reverse transcription with random hexamers. With immunoSEQ multiplex PCR, TCR beta CDR3 was amplified across 54 Vbeta and 13 Jbeta. TCRdb analysed the immunoSEQ multiplex PCR reads with MiXCR anew, one entry per CDR3 protein. In the table there are around 230,000 distinct CDR3 sequences, roughly 95% of which are singletons. The sequence was collected from a human donor with Susac syndrome. The V and J genes are TRBV6-5 and TRBJ2-1; the D gene is possibly TRBD2 (7 bases). The sample was CD4+ T cells from PBMCs. CDR3 in amino acids: CASSYRGGSGAYNEQFF. CDR3 sequence (DNA): TGTGCCAGCAGTTACCGAGGGGGAAGCGGGGCCTACAATGAGCAGTTCTTC.